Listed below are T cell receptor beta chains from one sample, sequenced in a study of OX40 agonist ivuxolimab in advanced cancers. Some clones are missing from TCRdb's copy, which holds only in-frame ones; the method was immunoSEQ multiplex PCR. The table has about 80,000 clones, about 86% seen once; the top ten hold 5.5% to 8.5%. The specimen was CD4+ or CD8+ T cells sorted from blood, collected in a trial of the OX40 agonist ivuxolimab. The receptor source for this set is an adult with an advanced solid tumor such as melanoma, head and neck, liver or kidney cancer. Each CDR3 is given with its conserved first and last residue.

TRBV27 CASRIQVPSYEQYF
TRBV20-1 CSAGGSHTF
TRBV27 CASSFEVVCRGGETQYF
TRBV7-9 CASSLEGWDSDYNSPLHF
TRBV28 CASSLTSGSADTQYF
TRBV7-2 CASWDHLSNEQFF
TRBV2 CASSEAVSGYGPQHF
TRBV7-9 CASSFLDRTGNTEAFF
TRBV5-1 CASSLALSGGRQETQYF
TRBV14 CASSQELWMYF
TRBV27 CASSLTLAEGPYNEQFF
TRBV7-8 CASSGLDRGDEQFF
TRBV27 CARRLGQGAYEQYF
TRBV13 CASSLIFGSSYEQYF
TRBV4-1 CASSQIAGGHSGELFF
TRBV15 CATSSYEGEQFF
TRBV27 CASSPAPGTYEQYF
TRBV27 CASSLPSGAANEQFF
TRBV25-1 CASSDSFRRDSSYEQYF
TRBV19 CASSIDRGTGINQPQHF
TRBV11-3 CASSLGTGSYEQYF
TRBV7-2 CASSLNGVANRKETQYF
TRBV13 CASSLEAYTDTQYF
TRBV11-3 CASSFGLTYTGELFF
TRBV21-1 CASSKFAARAKNIQYF
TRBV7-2 CASSIGGANTGELFF
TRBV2 CASSAGLIGNTIYF
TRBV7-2 CASSFAGTPLEQFF
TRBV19 CASSTLPGSTKNIQYF
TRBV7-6 CASSRDRVYNEQFF
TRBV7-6 CASSLGEVWNEQFF
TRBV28 CASSLAPGSGANVLTF
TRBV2 CASSGSPGQGAHEQYF
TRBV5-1 CASSLVPQGDSNQPQHF
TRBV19 CASSIVGTSYEQYF
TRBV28 CASSLGGDYEQYF
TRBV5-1 CASSYSGQGSDTQYF
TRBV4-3 CASSQDQGSANEKLFF
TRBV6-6 CASSSRQGLGETQYF
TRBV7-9 CASSLVVVRAGGHTEAFF
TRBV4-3 CASSQVGGARGEQFF
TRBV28 CASRPAGVGDLGYTF
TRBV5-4 CASSRQRTDTQYF
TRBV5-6 CASSLEYLAGGRGADTQYF
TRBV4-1 CASRAGTGKNSLAKNIQYF
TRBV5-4 CASSWGAEAFF
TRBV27 CASSDSGGSTDTQYF
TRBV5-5 CASSLDAGTYEQYF